This TCR beta chain is from a study of T cell clonality in common variable immunodeficiency (dated by TCRdb to between 2015 and 2016). This clone was detected only a few times. Its specific antigen is unknown. The read ends 3 residues before the CDR3 terminus; that terminus is restored from the germline J gene. Findings and caveats that apply to the study as a whole: Correlations of repertoire features with clinical complications were constrained by heterogeneity among patients within the CVID cohort. Increased TCRbeta clonality was found in CVID subjects compared with healthy controls (t-test p = 0.018), with the increase being most characteristic of about a third of subjects. Fewer TCRbeta clones were shared among CVID subjects than among healthy controls (p < 0.0001). Even though DNA input was the same, control samples had an average of roughly 76,000 unique sequences each, compared with approximately 30,000 in CVID samples. According to the authors, finding the cause of the higher clonality in CVID would require sequencing the repertoires of T cell subpopulations. Reportedly, TCRbeta sequences from CVID had fewer deletions and N-nucleotide insertions, and highly modified clones with 13 or more V deletions were absent from CVID.

Standard criteria, namely reduction of serum IgG, IgA and/or IgM below the normal range together with specific antibody deficiency, were applied for the diagnosis of CVID. There were 44 subjects in the CVID group (about 15 female and 30 or so male), ranging in age from roughly 9 to 70 years, with a mean age of 40. Both CVID patients and healthy controls were predominantly of Caucasian heritage. At the time of study participation, every CVID subject had been on replacement immunoglobulin therapy for one year or longer. When blood was collected, none of the CVID subjects were ill or on immunomodulatory or immunosuppressive medication. Heparinized peripheral whole blood samples of about 5 to 8.5 ml were collected from each donor. TCRbeta CDR3 repertoires were sequenced from genomic DNA of adults with common variable immune deficiency (CVID) and healthy adult controls. Diluted blood was density-centrifuged over Hypaque 1077 or Ficoll-Paque to isolate peripheral blood mononuclear cells. Unsorted mononuclear cells served as the source of genomic DNA, which was extracted either by Qiagen column purification or by a centrifugation-based method.

Equivalent amounts of genomic DNA from CVID and control samples were used as sequencing input. For every sample, a 60 bp segment covering the rearranged TCRbeta CDR3 region was amplified and then sequenced. The immunoSEQ assay, a bias-corrected multiplex PCR with high-throughput sequencing, was employed for TCRbeta amplification. On the authors' methods: Every unique nucleotide sequence counted as a clone and was annotated with V, D and J genes, copy number and frequency. Sequences were labeled productive if in frame, and non-productive if out of frame or containing stop codons. Clonality was calculated from Shannon's entropy as previously described. The predicted amino acid sequences of productive clones were used to derive mean CDR3 Kyte-Doolittle hydropathy. Scaled V gene usage was hierarchically clustered using Manhattan distance and complete linkage with the R hclust function. Clone sharing by CDR3 amino acid sequence was assessed by resampling 12 repertoires per group over 100 rounds. The repertoires were searched for around 65 published EBV-specific and roughly 230 published CMV-specific TCRbeta sequences. After two CVID samples that produced fewer than 10,000 sequences were dropped from the analysis, around 41 CVID repertoires remained. TCRdb carries this immuneACCESS record with in-frame sequences only. Its versions omit some clonotypes, under half of them owing to an unresolved V gene in the studies checked, with the rest unexplained. V, J and clone size derive from that table, while D and trimming were established from the DNA sequence. In this sample, roughly 39,000 clones appear, none counted once only. The ten largest clones add up to under 6.5% of the sample.

The germline V gene (reference sequence) provides CDR1 SEHNR and CDR2 FQNEAQ. A distance of 18 bases separates the germline ends of V and J, which lose 5 bases and 5 bases respectively. Spanning cysteine to phenylalanine, the CDR3 consists of 15 amino acids. Part of the CDR3 DNA is given, 36 bases translated from base 1. Material for sequencing was peripheral blood mononuclear cells. The chain uses TRBV7-9 and TRBJ2-5; the D region possibly corresponds to TRBD2 (5 bases align). The receptor was derived from a human donor with common variable immunodeficiency. The CDR3: CASSARTLASETQYF. Incomplete CDR3 DNA: TGTGCCAGCAGCGCTCGGACTCTCGCGAGTGAGACC.